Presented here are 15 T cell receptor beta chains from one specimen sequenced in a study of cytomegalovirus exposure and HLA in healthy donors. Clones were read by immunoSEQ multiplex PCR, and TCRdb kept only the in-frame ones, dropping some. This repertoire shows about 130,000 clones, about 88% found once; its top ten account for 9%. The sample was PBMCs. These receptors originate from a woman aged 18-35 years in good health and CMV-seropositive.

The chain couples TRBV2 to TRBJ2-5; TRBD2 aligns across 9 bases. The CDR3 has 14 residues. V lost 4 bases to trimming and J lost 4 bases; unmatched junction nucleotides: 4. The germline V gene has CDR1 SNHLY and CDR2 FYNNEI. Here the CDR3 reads CASSVGGGGETQYF. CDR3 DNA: TGTGCCAGCAGTGTCGGCGGGGGGGGAGAGACCCAGTACTTC.

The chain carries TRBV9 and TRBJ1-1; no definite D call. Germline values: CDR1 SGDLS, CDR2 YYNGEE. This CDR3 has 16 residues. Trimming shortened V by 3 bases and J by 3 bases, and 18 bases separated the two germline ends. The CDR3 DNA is TGTGCCAGCAGCGCGGACGGCAGCCGGAGGGACACTGAAGCTTTCTTT. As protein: CASSADGSRRDTEAFF.

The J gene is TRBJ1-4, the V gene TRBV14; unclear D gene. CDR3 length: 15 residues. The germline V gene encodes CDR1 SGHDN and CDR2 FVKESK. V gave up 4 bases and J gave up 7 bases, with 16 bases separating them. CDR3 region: CASSPRTYFGEKLFF. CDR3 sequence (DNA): TGTGCCAGCAGCCCCCGTACTTATTTTGGTGAAAAACTGTTTTTT.

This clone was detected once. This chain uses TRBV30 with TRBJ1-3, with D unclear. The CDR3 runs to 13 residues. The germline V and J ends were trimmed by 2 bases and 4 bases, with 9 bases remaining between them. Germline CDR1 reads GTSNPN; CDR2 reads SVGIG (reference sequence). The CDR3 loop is CAWSYSSGNTIYF. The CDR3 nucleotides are TGTGCCTGGAGTTACAGTTCGGGAAACACCATATATTTT.

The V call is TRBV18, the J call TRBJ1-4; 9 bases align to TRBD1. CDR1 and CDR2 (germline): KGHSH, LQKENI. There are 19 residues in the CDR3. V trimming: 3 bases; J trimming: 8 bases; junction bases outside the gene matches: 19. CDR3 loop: CASSPKSGTGSRWSEKLFF. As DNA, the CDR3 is TGTGCCAGCTCACCTAAATCCGGGACAGGGTCCCGATGGAGCGAAAAACTGTTTTTT. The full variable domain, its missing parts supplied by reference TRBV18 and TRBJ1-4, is NAGVMQNPRHLVRRRGQEARLRCSPMKGHSHVYWYRQLPEEGLKFMVYLQKENIIDESGMPKERFSAEFPKEGPSILRIQQVVRGDSAAYFCASSPKSGTGSRWSEKLFFGSGTQLSVL.

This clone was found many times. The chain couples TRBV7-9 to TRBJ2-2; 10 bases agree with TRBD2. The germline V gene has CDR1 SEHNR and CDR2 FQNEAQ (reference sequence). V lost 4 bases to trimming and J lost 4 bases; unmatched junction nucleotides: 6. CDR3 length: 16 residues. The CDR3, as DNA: TGTGCCAGCAGCTGGAGCGGGGGGGCCGGCACCGGGGAGCTGTTTTTT. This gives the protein CASSWSGGAGTGELFF.

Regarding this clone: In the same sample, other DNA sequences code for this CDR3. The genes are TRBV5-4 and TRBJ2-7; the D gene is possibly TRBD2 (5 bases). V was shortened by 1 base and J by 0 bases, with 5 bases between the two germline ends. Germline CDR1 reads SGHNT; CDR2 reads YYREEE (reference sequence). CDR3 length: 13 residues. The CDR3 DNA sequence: TGTGCCAGCAGCTTGCGGGACTCCTACGAGCAGTACTTC. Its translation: CASSLRDSYEQYF.

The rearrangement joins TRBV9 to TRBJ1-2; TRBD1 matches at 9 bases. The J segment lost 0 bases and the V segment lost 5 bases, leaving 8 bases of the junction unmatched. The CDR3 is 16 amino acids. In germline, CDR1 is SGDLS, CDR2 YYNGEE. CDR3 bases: TGTGCCAGCAGTCCATCGGGACAGGGCGCTAACTATGGCTACACCTTC. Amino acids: CASSPSGQGANYGYTF. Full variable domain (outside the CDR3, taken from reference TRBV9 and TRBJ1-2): DSGVTQTPKHLITATGQRVTLRCSPRSGDLSVYWYQQSLDQGLQFLIQYYNGEERAKGNILERFSAQQFPDLHSELNLSSLELGDSALYFCASSPSGQGANYGYTFGSGTRLTVV.

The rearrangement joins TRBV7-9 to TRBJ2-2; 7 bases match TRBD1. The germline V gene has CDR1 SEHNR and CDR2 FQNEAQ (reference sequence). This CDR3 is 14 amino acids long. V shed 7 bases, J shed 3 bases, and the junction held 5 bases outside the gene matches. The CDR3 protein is CASTGTEDTGELFF. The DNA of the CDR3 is TGTGCCAGCACTGGGACAGAAGACACCGGGGAGCTGTTTTTT.

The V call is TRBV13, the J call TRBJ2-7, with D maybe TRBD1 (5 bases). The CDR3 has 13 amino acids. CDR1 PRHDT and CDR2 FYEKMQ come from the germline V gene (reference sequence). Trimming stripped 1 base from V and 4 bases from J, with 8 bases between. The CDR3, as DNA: TGTGCCAGCAGCTTAGCCCAGGGTTACGAGCAGTACTTC. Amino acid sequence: CASSLAQGYEQYF.

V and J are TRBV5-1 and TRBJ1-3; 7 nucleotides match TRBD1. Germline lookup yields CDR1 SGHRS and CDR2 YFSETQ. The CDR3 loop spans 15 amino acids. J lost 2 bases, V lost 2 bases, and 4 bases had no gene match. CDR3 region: CASSFQGVAGNTIYF. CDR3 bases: TGCGCCAGCAGCTTCCAGGGGGTCGCTGGAAACACCATATATTTT. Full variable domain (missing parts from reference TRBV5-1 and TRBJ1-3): KAGVTQTPRYLIKTRGQQVTLSCSPISGHRSVSWYQQTPGQGLQFLFEYFSETQRNKGNFPGRFSGRQFSNSRSEMNVSTLELGDSALYLCASSFQGVAGNTIYFGEGSWLTVV.

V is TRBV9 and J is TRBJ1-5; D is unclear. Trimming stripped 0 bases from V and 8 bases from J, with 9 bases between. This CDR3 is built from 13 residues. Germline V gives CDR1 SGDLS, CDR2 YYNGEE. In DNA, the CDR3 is TGTGCCAGCAGCGTAGACTCAGCGGAGCCCCAGCATTTT. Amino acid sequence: CASSVDSAEPQHF.

Here the CDR3 reads CASSVLAYEQYF. In DNA form, the CDR3 reads TGTGCCAGCAGTGTCCTCGCCTACGAGCAGTACTTC. J is TRBJ2-7 and V is TRBV2, with D hard to call. Trimming stripped 4 bases from V and 2 bases from J, with 6 bases between. The CDR3 runs 12 residues. Per the germline V gene, CDR1 is SNHLY and CDR2 is FYNNEI.

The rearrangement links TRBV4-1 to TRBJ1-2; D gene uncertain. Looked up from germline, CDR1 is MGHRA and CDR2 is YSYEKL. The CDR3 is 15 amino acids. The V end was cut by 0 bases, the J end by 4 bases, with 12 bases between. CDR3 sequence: CASSQDPGLGYGYTF. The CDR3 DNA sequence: TGCGCCAGCAGCCAAGATCCCGGGTTAGGCTATGGCTACACCTTC.

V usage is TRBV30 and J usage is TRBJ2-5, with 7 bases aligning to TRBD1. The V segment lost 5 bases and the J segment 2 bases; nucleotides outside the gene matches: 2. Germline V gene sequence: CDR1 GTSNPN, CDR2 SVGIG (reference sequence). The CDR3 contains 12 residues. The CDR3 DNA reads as TGTGCCTGGCGGGACAGACAAGAGACCCAGTACTTC. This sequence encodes CAWRDRQETQYF. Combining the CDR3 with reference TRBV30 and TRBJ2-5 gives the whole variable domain SQTIHQWPATLVQPVGSPLSLECTVEGTSNPNLYWYRQAAGRGLQLLFYSVGIGQISSEVPQNLSASRPQDRQFILSSKKLLLSDSGFYLCAWRDRQETQYFGPGTRLLVL.